This record concerns one T cell receptor beta chain sequence. The data were taken from a study of T cells in Graves' hyperthyroidism and ophthalmopathy. About the study: Upon initial diagnosis and before any treatment, peripheral blood was collected.

Germline-derived CDR1 and CDR2 are MNHEY and SVGAGI. J gave up 7 bases and V 0 bases, and 17 bases lay outside the gene matches. CDR3 size: 19 residues. Hyperthyroidism was newly diagnosed in patients aged 18 to 65 (duration under 2 months). Uncontrolled infection, other autoimmune disease, pregnancy or lactation excluded patients. RNA transcripts yielded amplified TCR beta CDR3 regions. TCR CDR3 underwent first-round RT-PCR with the HTBI primer set. Using its own MiXCR run on the multiplex PCR reads, TCRdb lists one record per CDR3 protein. This sample has about 770,000 distinct CDR3 sequences, with roughly 20% found just once.

The material sequenced was blood. The TCR was taken from a woman aged 50 to 60 with Graves' hyperthyroidism that later progressed to Graves' ophthalmopathy. This chain connects TRBV6-5 to TRBJ1-4; 7 nucleotides match TRBD1. The CDR3 region is CASSYSLSPGGSVSEKLFF. CDR3 DNA sequence: TGTGCCAGCAGTTACTCTCTTTCCCCAGGGGGTAGTGTGAGTGAAAAACTGTTTTTT.